The 14 T cell receptor beta chains presented below share a single source sample, sequenced in a study of blood T cell repertoires in COVID-19. Using immunoSEQ multiplex PCR, the repertoire was profiled, and TCRdb retains in-frame clones only, with some absent. Of around 200,000 clones detected, about 83% appear once; the ten largest clones hold over 0.95%. Sequencing input: peripheral blood. The receptors shown here come from a woman aged 25 to 45 with COVID-19, enrolled during active disease.

This chain links TRBV28 with TRBJ2-3, with 9 bases matching TRBD2. The junction had 24 bases not matched to a gene; V was cut back by 1 base and J by 7 bases. The CDR3 is made up of 21 amino acids. Germline V gene lookup returns CDR1 MDHEN and CDR2 SYDVKM. The chain's CDR3 is CASSLYTGWDSQRGVPNTQYF. CDR3 sequence (DNA): TGTGCCAGCAGTTTATATACAGGTTGGGATTCTCAGCGGGGGGTTCCGAATACGCAGTATTTT.

This sequence joins TRBV7-3 and TRBJ2-5, with a possible D match to TRBD2 (5 bases). Per germline, CDR1 SGHTA and CDR2 FQGTGA. The V end lost 3 bases, the J end lost 4 bases, and 9 bases lay between the germline ends. There are 13 residues in the CDR3. This CDR3 reads CASSLASRETQYF. The CDR3 DNA reads TGTGCCAGCAGCTTGGCTAGCCGAGAGACCCAGTACTTC.

This clone was seen only a few times. As DNA, the CDR3 is TGTGCCAGCAGTGACAGGGTTGACACTGAAGCTTTCTTT. This encodes CASSDRVDTEAFF. V is TRBV28 and J is TRBJ1-1; 7 nucleotides match TRBD1. Germline V gene sequence: CDR1 MDHEN, CDR2 SYDVKM. V trimming: 5 bases; J trimming: 3 bases; junction bases outside the gene matches: 3. This CDR3 has 13 amino acids.

This clone was detected only once. This sequence joins TRBV27 and TRBJ2-7; 10 nucleotides match TRBD2. Trimming cost V 5 bases and J 6 bases; bases outside gene matches: 10. The CDR3 loop spans 15 amino acids. CDR1 is MNHEY and CDR2 is SMNVEV in the germline V gene (reference sequence). Written as DNA, the CDR3 is TGTGCCAGCAGTCCTCTAGCGGGAGTCAGACCCGAGCAGTACTTC. It specifies CASSPLAGVRPEQYF.

The J gene is TRBJ2-5, the V gene TRBV6-2 or TRBV6-3, with D possibly being TRBD1 (6 bases). Germline CDR1 MNHEY, CDR2 SVGEGT. V lost 0 bases and J 5 bases, leaving 13 bases between the germline ends. The CDR3 is made up of 15 amino acids. The CDR3 DNA is TGTGCCAGCAGTTACTCGAGGGGGATCGTTGAGACCCAGTACTTC. Protein: CASSYSRGIVETQYF.

This clone appeared a single time. The chain links TRBV27 to TRBJ2-1; D may be TRBD2 (6 bases). Trimming shortened V by 8 bases and J by 3 bases, and 23 bases separated the two germline ends. CDR3 length: 17 amino acids. Germline V gene sequence: CDR1 MNHEY, CDR2 SMNVEV (reference sequence). CDR3 residues: CASGSPVEGINYNEQFF. The CDR3 bases are TGTGCCAGCGGAAGCCCCGTGGAGGGGATCAACTACAATGAGCAGTTCTTC.

This sequence joins TRBV5-4 and TRBJ1-2; D might be TRBD1 (6 bases). V was pared by 0 bases and J by 8 bases, with 11 bases between. Germline lookup yields CDR1 SGHNT and CDR2 YYREEE (reference sequence). The CDR3 consists of 13 residues. CDR3: CASSLDRDRGYTF. CDR3 sequence (DNA): TGTGCCAGCAGCTTGGACAGGGATAGGGGCTACACCTTC.

The V and J genes are TRBV9 and TRBJ1-3, with TRBD1 as a possible D gene (5 bases). V lost 1 base and J 0 bases, leaving 8 bases between the germline ends. Per germline, CDR1 SGDLS and CDR2 YYNGEE. The CDR3 runs 15 residues. As DNA, the CDR3 is TGTGCCAGCAGCGTATACGACAGCTCTGGAAACACCATATATTTT. Translation gives CASSVYDSSGNTIYF.

V gene TRBV7-9 combines with J gene TRBJ2-7, with TRBD1 matching over 8 bases. This CDR3 spans 15 amino acids. V lost 5 bases to trimming and J lost 6 bases; unmatched junction nucleotides: 12. Looked up from germline, CDR1 is SEHNR and CDR2 is FQNEAQ (reference sequence). The CDR3 spells CASSLGQGSPFEQYF. The CDR3 DNA follows: TGTGCCAGCAGCCTAGGACAGGGAAGTCCCTTCGAGCAGTACTTC.

V gene TRBV24-1 combines with J gene TRBJ2-2; D is ambiguous. Trimming removed 1 base from V and 5 bases from J, with 13 bases in between. The length of the CDR3 is 16 residues. Per the germline V gene, CDR1 is KGHDR and CDR2 is SFDVKD. The CDR3 is CATSDFGGGETGELFF. The CDR3 DNA sequence: TGTGCCACCAGTGATTTTGGCGGCGGAGAGACCGGGGAGCTGTTTTTT.

The chain employs TRBV6-2 or TRBV6-3 and TRBJ2-3; the D gene is possibly TRBD2 (6 bases). The V end was cut by 2 bases, the J end by 0 bases, with 12 bases between. CDR1 MNHEY and CDR2 SVGEGT come from the germline V gene. The CDR3 is made up of 16 amino acids. CDR3 DNA: TGTGCCAGCAGTTACGAGCCCGGGACTAGCACAGATACGCAGTATTTT. Amino acids: CASSYEPGTSTDTQYF.

This clone has only a few counts. The chain combines TRBV7-9 with TRBJ1-5, with a possible D match to TRBD1 (6 bases). V dropped 5 bases and J dropped 0 bases, with 11 bases sitting between them. This CDR3 is 15 amino acids long. Germline-derived CDR1 and CDR2 are SEHNR and FQNEAQ (reference sequence). Written as DNA, the CDR3 is TGTGCCAGCAGCCGAACAGGGAATAGCAATCAGCCCCAGCATTTT. Translating it yields CASSRTGNSNQPQHF.

The chain links TRBV5-5 to TRBJ1-2; D remains ambiguous. CDR1 and CDR2 (germline): SGHKS, YYEKEE (reference sequence). Trimming left V 4 bases short and J 0 bases short, with 10 bases between. This CDR3 comprises 14 residues. As DNA, the CDR3 is TGTGCCAGCAGCCCCGGAGATTCTAACTATGGCTACACCTTC. Translation gives CASSPGDSNYGYTF.

This chain uses TRBV5-4 with TRBJ2-7; D not certain. This CDR3 region has 14 residues. Germline V gene data show CDR1 as SGHNT and CDR2 as YYREEE (reference sequence). Trimming took 2 bases from V and 0 from J, leaving 9 bases between them. The CDR3: CASSFTVSSYEQYF. CDR3 DNA: TGTGCCAGCAGCTTCACTGTTTCCTCCTACGAGCAGTACTTC.